Each of the 5 T cell receptor beta chains below was sequenced from the same sample in a study of CXCR3-negative and CXCR3-positive naive CD8 T cells (dated by TCRdb to between 2018 and 2020). Reads for this sample came from a NextSeq 550. The Human TCR Profiling Kit (MiLaboratory) was used to make UMI-labeled 5' RACE TRB cDNA libraries. After the reads were reprocessed by TCRdb, one entry was made per CDR3 protein sequence, with no DNA. The sample's own table lists about 90,000 distinct CDR3 sequences. The ten largest clonotypes hold approximately 1% of the sample. The material sequenced was naive CXCR3- CD8+ T cells from blood. The cell subset or site label, as the study defines it: CD45RO-CCR7+CD27+CD95- naive CD8+ T cells lacking CXCR3 (TNR3-). These receptors were collected from a human donor in good health. Some clones in this sample may be carry-over from other donors' samples.

The chain carries TRBV20-1 and TRBJ2-1; TCRdb returns TRBD2, unconfirmable since there is no DNA. The CDR3 covers 15 residues. The germline CDR1 and CDR2 sequences are DFQATT and SNEGSKA (reference sequence). This CDR3 is CSAGGSSGAYNEQFF.

This chain joins TRBV19 and TRBJ2-1; the TRBD2 assignment by TCRdb is unverifiable without DNA. This CDR3 has 15 amino acids. Germline CDR1 LNHDA, CDR2 SQIVND (reference sequence). The CDR3 reads CASSIGLAGGNEQFF.

This chain links TRBV2 with TRBJ2-1; the D call of TRBD2 rests on TCRdb alone, since no DNA is present to check it. Germline CDR1 reads SNHLY; CDR2 reads FYNNEI. There are 15 residues in the CDR3. CDR3 in amino acids: CASRELAGEVNEQFF. Full variable domain (missing parts from reference TRBV2 and TRBJ2-1): EPEVTQTPSHQVTQMGQEVILRCVPISNHLYFYWYRQILGQKVEFLVSFYNNEISEKSEIFDDQFSVERPDGSNFTLKIRSTKLEDSAMYFCASRELAGEVNEQFFGPGTRLTVL.

The V call is TRBV6-2 or TRBV6-3, the J call TRBJ2-7; TCRdb calls TRBD1, which cannot be checked without DNA. Looked up from germline, CDR1 is MNHEY and CDR2 is SVGEGT. This CDR3 contains 14 residues. CDR3: CASSHGQGSYEQYF.

The V gene is TRBV6-1, the J gene TRBJ2-6. In germline, CDR1 is MNHNS, CDR2 SASEGT. This CDR3 has 16 amino acids. The CDR3 sequence: CASSELSGSGANVLTF.